This T cell receptor beta chain was documented in a study of siplizumab effects on memory and regulatory T cells. Turning to the study itself: Mixed lymphocyte reactions were paired, with siplizumab at around 1 ug/mL or without drug.

The germline CDR1 and CDR2 sequences are MNHEY and SVGAGI. The V and J ends lost 0 bases and 2 bases respectively, with 5 bases between them. CDR3 length: 14 amino acids. The authors kept the mixed lymphocyte reaction cells in coculture at 37°C for six to seven days. In regard to this clone: Its antigen is still unknown. At the DNA level, this CDR3 is encoded by other sequences in the same sample as well.

Assay: immunoSEQ multiplex PCR; the TCRdb copy retains only in-frame clones and omits some. The sample has about 18,000 clones; 44% are singletons. This receptor was obtained from a human donor in good health; the cells came from an allogeneic mixed lymphocyte reaction. Some clones in this sample may be carry-over from other donors' samples. What was sequenced was CFSE-low (dividing) CD4+ T cells sorted from an allogeneic mixed lymphocyte reaction. The rearrangement links TRBV6-5 to TRBJ1-5, with D tentatively TRBD1 (5 bases). Here the CDR3 DNA reads TGTGCCAGCAGTTACTCAGGGGGCAATCAGCCCCAGCATTTT. Protein product: CASSYSGGNQPQHF.